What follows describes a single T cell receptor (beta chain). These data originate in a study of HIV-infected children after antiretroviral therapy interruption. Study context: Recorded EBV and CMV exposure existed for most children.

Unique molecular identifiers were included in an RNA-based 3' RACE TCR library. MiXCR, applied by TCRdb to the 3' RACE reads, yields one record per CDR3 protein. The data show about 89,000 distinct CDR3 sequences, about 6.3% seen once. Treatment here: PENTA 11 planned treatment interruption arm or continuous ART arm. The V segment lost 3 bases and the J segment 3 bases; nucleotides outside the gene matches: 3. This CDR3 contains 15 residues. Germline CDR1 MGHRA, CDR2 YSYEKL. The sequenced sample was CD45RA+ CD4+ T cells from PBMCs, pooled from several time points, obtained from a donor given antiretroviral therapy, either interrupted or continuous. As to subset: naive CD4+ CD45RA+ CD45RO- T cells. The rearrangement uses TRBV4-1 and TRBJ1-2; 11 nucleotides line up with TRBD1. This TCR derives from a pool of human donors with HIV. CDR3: CASSQQGQGDYGYTF. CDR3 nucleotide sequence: TGCGCCAGCAGCCAGCAGGGACAGGGGGACTATGGCTACACCTTC.